This record covers a single T cell receptor beta chain. The data belong to a study of blood T cell repertoires in COVID-19. There are 17 residues in the CDR3. Germline V CDR1 and CDR2: KGHDR, SFDVKD. V lost 0 bases, J lost 0 bases, and 14 bases lay in between. Sequenced by immunoSEQ multiplex PCR; TCRdb stores in-frame clones only, minus some. Of 200,000 to 250,000 clones listed, just over 85% are singletons. The receptor was isolated from a woman aged 40 to 49 with acute COVID-19. The rearrangement links TRBV24-1 to TRBJ2-7, with D maybe TRBD2 (6 bases). Sequenced: PBMCs or T cells enriched from blood (not recorded which). The chain's CDR3 is CATSDLFSSESSYEQYF. In nucleotides, the CDR3 is TGTGCCACCAGTGATTTGTTTTCTAGCGAGAGCTCCTACGAGCAGTACTTC.